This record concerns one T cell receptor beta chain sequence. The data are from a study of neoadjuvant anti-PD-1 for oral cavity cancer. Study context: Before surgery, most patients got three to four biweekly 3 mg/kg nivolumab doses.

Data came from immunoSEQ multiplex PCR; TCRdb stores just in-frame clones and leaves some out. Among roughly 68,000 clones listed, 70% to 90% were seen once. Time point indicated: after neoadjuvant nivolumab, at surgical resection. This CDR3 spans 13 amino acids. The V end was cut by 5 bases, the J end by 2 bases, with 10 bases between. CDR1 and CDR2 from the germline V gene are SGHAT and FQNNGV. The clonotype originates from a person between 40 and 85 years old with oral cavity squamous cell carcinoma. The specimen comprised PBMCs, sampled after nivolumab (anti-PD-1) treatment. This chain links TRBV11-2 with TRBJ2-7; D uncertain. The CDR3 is CASSEHVAYEQYF. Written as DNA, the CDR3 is TGTGCCAGCAGCGAGCACGTGGCCTACGAGCAGTACTTC.